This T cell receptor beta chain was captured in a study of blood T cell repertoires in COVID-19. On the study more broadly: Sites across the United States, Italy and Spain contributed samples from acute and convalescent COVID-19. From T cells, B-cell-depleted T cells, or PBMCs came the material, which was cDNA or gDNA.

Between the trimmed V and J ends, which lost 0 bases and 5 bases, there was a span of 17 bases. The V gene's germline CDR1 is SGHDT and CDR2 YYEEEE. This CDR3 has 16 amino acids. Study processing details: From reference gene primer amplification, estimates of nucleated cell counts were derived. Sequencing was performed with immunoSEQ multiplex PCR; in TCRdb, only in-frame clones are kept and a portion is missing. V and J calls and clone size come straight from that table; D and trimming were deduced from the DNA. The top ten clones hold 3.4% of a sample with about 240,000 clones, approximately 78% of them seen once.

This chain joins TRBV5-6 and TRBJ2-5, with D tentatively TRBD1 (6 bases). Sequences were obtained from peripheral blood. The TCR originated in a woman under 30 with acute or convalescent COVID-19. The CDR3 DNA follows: TGTGCCAGCAGCTTGGGTGGGCAGGGGCTAGGTGAGACCCAGTACTTC. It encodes CASSLGGQGLGETQYF.